This record covers a single T cell receptor (beta chain). This CDR3 is 9 amino acids long. Germline values: CDR1 SEHNR, CDR2 FQNEAQ (reference sequence). The V end lost 7 bases, the J end lost 7 bases, and 4 bases lay between the germline ends. Sequencing of TCR beta was undertaken in CD8+ and CD4+ T cells derived from blood. Negative magnetic isolation gave CD8+ and CD4+ cells; FACS enriched CD8+ TEMRA. The sample originates from a study of CD8 T cells in Susac syndrome. With random hexamers, reverse transcription was performed on about 0.45 to 1 ug of RNA. The amplification used immunoSEQ multiplex PCR on TCR beta CDR3; it spanned 54 Vbeta and 13 Jbeta. From the immunoSEQ multiplex PCR reads, TCRdb called clonotypes with MiXCR, one entry per CDR3 protein. The sample lists about 280,000 distinct CDR3 sequences, 70% to 90% occurring once.

This rearrangement joins TRBV7-9 to TRBJ1-1, with D hard to call. The specimen was CD8+ T cells from PBMCs. This TCR came from a human donor with multiple sclerosis. The CDR3 loop reads CASNHEAFF. DNA for the CDR3: TGTGCCAGCAATCATGAAGCTTTCTTT.